Below, one T cell receptor beta chain is given with its context. Sequencing was performed with immunoSEQ multiplex PCR; in TCRdb, only in-frame clones are kept and a portion is missing. This table holds hundreds of thousands of clones, 75% to 90% found once. This sample was included in a study of blood T cell repertoires in COVID-19. Study as a whole: Sites in the United States, Italy and Spain provided acute and convalescent COVID-19 samples. Sources were T cells, B-cell-depleted T cells, or PBMCs; the material itself was cDNA or gDNA.

Germline V gene sequence: CDR1 SGHTA, CDR2 FQGNSA. The CDR3 totals 16 residues. Germline trimming cut 4 bases from V and 2 bases from J; bases unmatched to any gene: 9. The chain is built from TRBV7-2 and TRBJ2-5, with 8 bases matching TRBD2. This sequence originates from a middle-aged woman who had recovered from COVID-19. Sequenced: peripheral blood. The CDR3 region has the DNA TGTGCCAGCAGCTCCGCAAGCCGGGGGGGGCAAGAGACCCAGTACTTC. Translation gives CASSSASRGGQETQYF. Looking up the rest from reference TRBV7-2 and TRBJ2-5 gives the full variable domain: GAGVSQSPSNKVTEKGKDVELRCDPISGHTALYWYRQSLGQGLEFLIYFQGNSAPDKSGLPSDRFSAERTGGSVSTLTIQRTQQEDSAVYLCASSSASRGGQETQYFGPGTRLLVL.